This T cell receptor (beta chain) was found in a study of vaccination and CD4 T cells after COVID-19. Study in general: Six men and four women formed the convalescents, two being Hispanic. Each of the control cultures got a CEFX pool, an HIV-1 Nef pool, or no peptide.

CDR3 length: 13 amino acids. CDR1 is DFQATT and CDR2 is SNEGSKA in the germline V gene (reference sequence). Between the trimmed V and J ends, which lost 4 bases and 5 bases, there was a span of 14 bases. Treatment given: roughly 11-day PBMC culture with coronavirus spike peptide pools or control peptides (ViraFEST assay). PCR-confirmed positives ranged from March to December 2020, preceding US Alpha, Beta and Delta variants. A half-volume replacement of the medium with fresh IL-2 medium was performed on days 3 and 7. With the Oncomine TCR Beta short-read assay, DNA from cultured CD4+ T cells was sequenced. TCRdb redid the calling of the PCR reads with MiXCR, one entry per CDR3 protein. The sample contains some 10,000 distinct CDR3 sequences, 55% to 75% of which appear only once. This clonotype appeared once. The target antigen is unknown.

The chain uses TRBV20-1 and TRBJ1-1; D might be TRBD1 (5 bases). Material for sequencing was CD4+ T cells from blood, cultured in vitro. This TCR came from a human donor who had recovered from COVID-19. The CDR3 is CSATQTERTEAFF. CDR3 DNA sequence: TGCAGTGCTACACAGACAGAACGAACTGAAGCTTTCTTT.